This entry concerns a single T cell receptor (beta chain). This sample is part of a study of T cells after yellow fever vaccination. From the 5' RACE reads, TCRdb called clonotypes with MiXCR, one entry per CDR3 protein. The sample has some 560,000 distinct CDR3 sequences; about 15% are singletons. CDR1 and CDR2 (germline): SQVTM, ANQGSEA. The CDR3 covers 15 residues. Between the trimmed V and J ends, which lost 4 bases and 2 bases, there was a span of 17 bases. The sequence was collected from a man younger than 35 who received the YFV17D yellow fever vaccine. Material: PBMCs, obtained about 5 days after the first yellow fever vaccination. The chain carries TRBV29-1 and TRBJ2-5; D is perhaps TRBD2 (6 bases). The CDR3 region is CSVGRAGRYQETQYF. The CDR3 coding sequence is TGCAGCGTTGGGAGGGCAGGGAGATATCAAGAGACCCAGTACTTC.